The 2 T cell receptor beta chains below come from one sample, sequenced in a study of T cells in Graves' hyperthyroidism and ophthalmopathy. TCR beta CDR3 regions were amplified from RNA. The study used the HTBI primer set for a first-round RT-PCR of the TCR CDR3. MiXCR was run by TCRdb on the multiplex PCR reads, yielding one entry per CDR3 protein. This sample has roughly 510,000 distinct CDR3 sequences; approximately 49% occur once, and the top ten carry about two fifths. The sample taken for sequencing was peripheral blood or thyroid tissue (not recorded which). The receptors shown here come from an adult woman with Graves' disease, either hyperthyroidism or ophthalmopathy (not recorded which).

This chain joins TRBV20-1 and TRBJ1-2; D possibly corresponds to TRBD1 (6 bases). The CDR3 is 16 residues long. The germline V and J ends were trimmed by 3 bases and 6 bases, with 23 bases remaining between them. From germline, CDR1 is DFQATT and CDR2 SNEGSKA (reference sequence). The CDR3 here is CSASIWDTSGDDGYTF. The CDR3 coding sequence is TGCAGTGCTAGTATTTGGGACACTTCCGGGGACGATGGCTACACCTTC.

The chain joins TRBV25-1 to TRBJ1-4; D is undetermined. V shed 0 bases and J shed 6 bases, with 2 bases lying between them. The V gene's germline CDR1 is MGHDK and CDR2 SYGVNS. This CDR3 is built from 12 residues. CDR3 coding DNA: TGTGCCAGCAGTGAATACGATGAAAAACTGTTTTTT. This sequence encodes CASSEYDEKLFF.